Listed below are T cell receptor beta chains from one sample, sequenced in a study of shared clonotypes between healthy human individuals. Produced via immunoSEQ multiplex PCR; TCRdb's table is partial and in-frame only. Of 2 million to 3 million clones in the sample, approximately 93% are singletons; the top ten hold around 0.37%. The sample consisted of naive CD4+ T cells from PBMCs. All receptors come from a man younger than 35 in good health. Some clones in this sample may be carry-over from other donors' samples. Both conserved end residues are part of each CDR3. The D gene is left open where the match is weak. Not every row has a clone size; where given, it reads once, few, many or a size class.

>TRBJ1-4|TRBV10-3|few|.
CAISGDRTRNEKLFF
TGTGCCATCAGTGGAGACAGGACTCGAAATGAAAAACTGTTTTTT
>TRBJ1-5|TRBV18|.|TRBD1
CASSPYPDRGNGQPQHF
TGTGCCAGCTCACCATACCCGGACAGGGGGAATGGTCAGCCCCAGCATTTT
>TRBJ1-1|TRBV19|.|.
CATTNRPSTEAFF
TGTGCCACTACGAACCGTCCTTCGACTGAAGCTTTCTTT
>TRBJ1-3|TRBV10-3|.|.
CAISERILGGNTIYF
TGTGCCATCAGTGAACGCATTCTAGGAGGGAACACCATATATTTT
>TRBJ2-7|TRBV9|.|TRBD2
CASSNEREYSYEQYF
TGTGCCAGCAGCAATGAGCGGGAGTACTCCTACGAGCAGTACTTC
>TRBJ2-4|TRBV21-1|once|.
CASSSGLGEDKNIQYF
TGTGCCAGCAGCTCTGGCCTGGGAGAAGACAAAAACATTCAGTACTTC
>TRBJ2-7|TRBV28|.|.
CASSTVAETAYEQYF
TGTGCCAGCAGTACCGTAGCGGAGACCGCCTACGAGCAGTACTTC
>TRBJ1-5|TRBV19|.|.
CASSIAQGPQHF
TGTGCCAGTAGTATCGCGCAGGGGCCCCAGCATTTT
>TRBJ2-3|TRBV28|.|TRBD2
CASRPTAGAGPDTQYF
TGTGCCAGCAGACCCACAGCGGGAGCGGGGCCAGATACGCAGTATTTT
>TRBJ2-7|TRBV7-3|.|.
CASSPAGSPQYF
TGTGCCAGCAGCCCCGCGGGGTCTCCCCAGTACTTC
>TRBJ1-1|TRBV19|once|.
CASSIELRTEAFF
TGTGCCAGTAGTATTGAGTTGCGCACTGAAGCTTTCTTT
>TRBJ1-2|TRBV30|.|TRBD1
CAWSVQLWDRGSVNYGYTF
TGTGCCTGGAGTGTACAGTTGTGGGACAGGGGGTCGGTTAACTATGGCTACACCTTC
>TRBJ2-7|TRBV1|.|.
CTSSPTSGSFYEQYF
TGCACCAGCAGCCCAACTAGCGGGAGCTTCTACGAGCAGTACTTC
>TRBJ1-2|TRBV19|.|.
CASRKDGIYGYTF
TGTGCCAGTAGGAAGGACGGCATCTATGGCTACACCTTC
>TRBJ2-7|TRBV9|.|TRBD1
CASSAHGTGTTYEQYF
TGTGCCAGCAGCGCCCACGGGACAGGGACGACCTACGAGCAGTACTTC
>TRBJ2-5|TRBV5-1|.|TRBD2
CASRTGTSGTGETQYF
TGCGCCAGCAGGACCGGGACTAGCGGGACGGGGGAGACCCAGTACTTC
>TRBJ2-6|TRBV5-1|once|.
CASSLAWQGSSGANVLTF
TGCGCCAGCAGCTTGGCCTGGCAGGGTAGCTCTGGGGCCAACGTCCTGACTTTC
>TRBJ1-1|TRBV5-1|few|TRBD1
CASSEGTGNTEAFF
TGCGCCAGCAGCGAGGGGACAGGGAACACTGAAGCTTTCTTT
>TRBJ1-4|TRBV7-2|once|TRBD1
CASSATGGNGNEKLFF
TGTGCCAGCAGCGCTACAGGGGGCAATGGTAATGAAAAACTGTTTTTT
>TRBJ2-2|TRBV14|.|.
CASSQAVYTGELFF
TGTGCCAGCAGCCAAGCGGTATACACCGGGGAGCTGTTTTTT